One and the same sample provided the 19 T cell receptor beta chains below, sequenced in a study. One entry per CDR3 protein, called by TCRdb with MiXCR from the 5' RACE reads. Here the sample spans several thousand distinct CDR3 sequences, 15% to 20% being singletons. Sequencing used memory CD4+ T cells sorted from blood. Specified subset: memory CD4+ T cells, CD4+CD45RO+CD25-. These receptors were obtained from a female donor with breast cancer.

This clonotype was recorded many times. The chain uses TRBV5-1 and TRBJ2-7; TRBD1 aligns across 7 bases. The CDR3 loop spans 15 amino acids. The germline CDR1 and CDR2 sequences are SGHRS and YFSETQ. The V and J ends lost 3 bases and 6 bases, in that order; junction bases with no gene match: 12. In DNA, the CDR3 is TGCGCCAGCAGCTCTAGACCGGGACAGCCTCTCGAGCAGTACTTC. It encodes CASSSRPGQPLEQYF.

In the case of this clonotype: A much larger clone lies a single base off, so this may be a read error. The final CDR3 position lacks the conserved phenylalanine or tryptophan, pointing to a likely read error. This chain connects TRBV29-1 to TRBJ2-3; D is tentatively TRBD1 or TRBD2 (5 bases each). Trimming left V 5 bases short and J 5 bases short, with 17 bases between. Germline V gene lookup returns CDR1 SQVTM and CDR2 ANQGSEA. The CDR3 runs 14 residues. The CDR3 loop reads CSVYLRGQGDTQYS. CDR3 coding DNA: TGCAGCGTTTATCTGAGGGGCCAGGGAGATACGCAGTATTCT.

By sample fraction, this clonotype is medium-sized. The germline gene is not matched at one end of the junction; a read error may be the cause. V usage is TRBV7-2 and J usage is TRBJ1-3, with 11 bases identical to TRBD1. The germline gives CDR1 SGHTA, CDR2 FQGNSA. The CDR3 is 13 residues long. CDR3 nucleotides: TGTGCCAGCAGCCCGATTAGGACAGGGGGCGTACATTTT. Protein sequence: CASSPIRTGGVHF.

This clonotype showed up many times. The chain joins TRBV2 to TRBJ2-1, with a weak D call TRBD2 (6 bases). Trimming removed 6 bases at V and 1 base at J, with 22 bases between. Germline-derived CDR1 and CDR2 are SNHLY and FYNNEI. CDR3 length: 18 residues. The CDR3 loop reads CASSSPRAGGGSYNEQFF. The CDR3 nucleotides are TGTGCCAGCAGCTCCCCTCGGGCGGGTGGGGGGTCCTACAATGAGCAGTTCTTC.

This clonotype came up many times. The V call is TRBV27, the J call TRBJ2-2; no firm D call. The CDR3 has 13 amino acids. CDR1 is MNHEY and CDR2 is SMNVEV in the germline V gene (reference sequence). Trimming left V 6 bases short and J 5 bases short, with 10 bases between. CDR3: CASSPRATGELFF. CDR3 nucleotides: TGTGCCAGCAGCCCTCGGGCGACCGGGGAGCTGTTTTTT.

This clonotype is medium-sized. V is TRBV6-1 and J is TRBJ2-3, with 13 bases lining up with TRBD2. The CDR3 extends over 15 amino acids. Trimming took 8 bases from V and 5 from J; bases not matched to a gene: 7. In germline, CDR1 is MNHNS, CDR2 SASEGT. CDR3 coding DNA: TGTGCCAGCGACCGGACTAGCGGGAGAAAAGATACGCAGTATTTT. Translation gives CASDRTSGRKDTQYF.

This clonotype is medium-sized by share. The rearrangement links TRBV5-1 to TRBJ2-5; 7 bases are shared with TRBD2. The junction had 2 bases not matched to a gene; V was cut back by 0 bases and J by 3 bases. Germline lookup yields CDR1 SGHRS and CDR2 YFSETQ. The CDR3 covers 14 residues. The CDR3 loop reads CASSLASGKETQYF. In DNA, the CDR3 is TGCGCCAGCAGCTTGGCTAGCGGTAAAGAGACCCAGTACTTC.

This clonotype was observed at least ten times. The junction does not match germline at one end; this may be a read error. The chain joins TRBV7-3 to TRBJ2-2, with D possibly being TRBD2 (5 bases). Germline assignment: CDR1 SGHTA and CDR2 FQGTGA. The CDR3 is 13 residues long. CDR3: CASNLGGSGELFF. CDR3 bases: TGTGCCAGCAACTTAGGAGGTTCCGGGGAGCTGTTTTTT.

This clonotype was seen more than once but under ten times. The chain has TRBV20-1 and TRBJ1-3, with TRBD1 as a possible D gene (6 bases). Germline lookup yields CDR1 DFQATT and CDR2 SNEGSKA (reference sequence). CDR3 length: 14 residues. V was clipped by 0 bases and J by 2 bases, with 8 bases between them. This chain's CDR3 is CSARDDRTGNTIYF. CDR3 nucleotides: TGCAGTGCTAGAGACGACAGGACTGGAAACACCATATATTTT.

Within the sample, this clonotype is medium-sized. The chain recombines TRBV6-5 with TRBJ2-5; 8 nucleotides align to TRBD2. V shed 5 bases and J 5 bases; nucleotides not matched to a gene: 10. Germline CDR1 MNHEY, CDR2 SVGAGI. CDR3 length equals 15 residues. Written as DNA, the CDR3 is TGTGCCAGCAGTCCTTCGGGGGGGGCTTTTGAGACCCAGTACTTC. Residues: CASSPSGGAFETQYF.

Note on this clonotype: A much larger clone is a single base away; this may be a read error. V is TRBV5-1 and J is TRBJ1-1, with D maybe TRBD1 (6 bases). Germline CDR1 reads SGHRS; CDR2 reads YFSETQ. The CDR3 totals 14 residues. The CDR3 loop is CASSPNTGQKEACF. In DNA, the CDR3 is TGCGCCAGCAGCCCGAATACCGGACAGAAGGAAGCTTGCTTT.

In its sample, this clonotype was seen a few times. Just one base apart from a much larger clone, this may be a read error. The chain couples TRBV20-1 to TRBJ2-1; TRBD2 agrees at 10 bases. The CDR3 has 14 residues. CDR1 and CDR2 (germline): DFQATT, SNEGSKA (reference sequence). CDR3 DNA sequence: TGCGGTGCTCCCCCAGCGGGAGGGGGCAATGAGCAGTTCTTC. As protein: CGAPPAGGGNEQFF.

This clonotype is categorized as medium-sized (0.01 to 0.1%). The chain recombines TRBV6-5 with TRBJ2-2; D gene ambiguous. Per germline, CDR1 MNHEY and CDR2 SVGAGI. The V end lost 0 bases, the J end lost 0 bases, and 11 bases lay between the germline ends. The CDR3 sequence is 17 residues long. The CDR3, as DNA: TGTGCCAGCAGTTACTCGATCAGCGCAGCGAACACCGGGGAGCTGTTTTTT. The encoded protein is CASSYSISAANTGELFF.

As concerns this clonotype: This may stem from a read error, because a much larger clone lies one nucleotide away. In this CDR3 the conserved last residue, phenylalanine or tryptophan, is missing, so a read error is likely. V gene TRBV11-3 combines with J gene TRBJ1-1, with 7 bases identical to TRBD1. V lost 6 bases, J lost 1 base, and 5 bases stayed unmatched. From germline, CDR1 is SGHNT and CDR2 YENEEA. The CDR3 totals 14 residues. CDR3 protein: CASRRAGGNTEAFL. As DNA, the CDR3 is TGTGCCAGCAGGAGAGCAGGGGGGAACACTGAAGCTTTCCTT.

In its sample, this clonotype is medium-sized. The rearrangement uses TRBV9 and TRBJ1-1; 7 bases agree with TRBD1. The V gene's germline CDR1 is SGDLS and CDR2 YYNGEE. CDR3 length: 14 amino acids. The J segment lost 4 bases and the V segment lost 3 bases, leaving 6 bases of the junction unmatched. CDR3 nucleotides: TGTGCCAGCAGCGGACAAGGGGGCGGCACTGAAGCTTTCTTT. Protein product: CASSGQGGGTEAFF.

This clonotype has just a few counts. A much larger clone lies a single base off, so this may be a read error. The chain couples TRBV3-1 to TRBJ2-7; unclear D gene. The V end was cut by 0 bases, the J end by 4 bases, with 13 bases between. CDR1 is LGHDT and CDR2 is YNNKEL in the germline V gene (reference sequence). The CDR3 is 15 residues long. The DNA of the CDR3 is TGTGCCAGCAGCCAAGATCCGACACCCCAATACGAGCAGTACTTC. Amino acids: CASSQDPTPQYEQYF.

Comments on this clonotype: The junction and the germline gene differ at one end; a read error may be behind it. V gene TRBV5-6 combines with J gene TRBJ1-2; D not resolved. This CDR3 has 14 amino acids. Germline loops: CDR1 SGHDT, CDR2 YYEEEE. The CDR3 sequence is CASSPLSPGHGYTF. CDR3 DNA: TGTGCCAGCAGCCCCCTTAGTCCGGGCCATGGCTACACTTTC.

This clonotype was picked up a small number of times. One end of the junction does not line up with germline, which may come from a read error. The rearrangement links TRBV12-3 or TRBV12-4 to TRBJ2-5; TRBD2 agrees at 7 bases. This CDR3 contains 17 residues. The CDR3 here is CAGSLASGRGLRETQYF. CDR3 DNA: TGTGCCGGCAGTCTCGCCTCTGGGCGGGGGTTGCGAGAGACCCAGTACTTC.

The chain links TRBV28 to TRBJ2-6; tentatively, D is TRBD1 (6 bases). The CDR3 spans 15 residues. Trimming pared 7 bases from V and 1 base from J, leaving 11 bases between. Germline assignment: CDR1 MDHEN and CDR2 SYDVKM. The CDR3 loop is CASTFRGSGANVLTF. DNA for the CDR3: TGTGCCAGCACTTTCAGGGGTTCTGGGGCCAACGTCCTGACTTTC. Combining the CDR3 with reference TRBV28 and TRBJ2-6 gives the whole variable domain DVKVTQSSRYLVKRTGEKVFLECVQDMDHENMFWYRQDPGLGLRLIYFSYDVKMKEKGDIPEGYSVSREKKERFSLILESASTNQTSMYLCASTFRGSGANVLTFGAGSRLTVL.